This passage covers 29 T cell receptor beta chains from one sample sequenced in a study of blood T cell repertoires in COVID-19. Here immunoSEQ multiplex PCR was the method, and the copy in TCRdb shows in-frame clones only, minus some. The table has 200,000 to 250,000 clones, roughly four fifths seen once. Sequencing was done on a sample of peripheral blood. Receptors originate from a man aged 30 to 39 who had recovered from COVID-19.

This clone was observed a handful of times. The rearrangement uses TRBV10-3 and TRBJ1-1; 8 positions agree with TRBD1. After removal of 7 bases from V and 4 bases from J, the junction contained 8 bases not matched to a gene. Germline lookup yields CDR1 ENHRY and CDR2 SYGVKD. The CDR3 length is 14 residues. The CDR3 sequence is CAITELQGATEAFF. The CDR3 DNA reads as TGTGCCATCACCGAACTTCAGGGGGCCACTGAAGCTTTCTTT.

The chain combines TRBV5-6 with TRBJ1-5; D uncertain. The CDR3 loop spans 16 amino acids. Trimming shortened V by 3 bases and J by 7 bases, and 20 bases separated the two germline ends. Germline values: CDR1 SGHDT, CDR2 YYEEEE. Here the CDR3 DNA reads TGTGCCAGCAGCTCTATTCAGGAACAGCCCAACCAGCCCCAGCATTTT. Translated, it gives CASSSIQEQPNQPQHF.

The rearrangement uses TRBV13 and TRBJ2-1; 11 positions match TRBD2. Trimming at V came to 2 bases and at J to 9 bases, leaving 6 bases not matched to a gene. Germline V gene lookup returns CDR1 PRHDT and CDR2 FYEKMQ (reference sequence). The CDR3 contains 15 residues. The CDR3 DNA reads TGTGCCAGCAGCTTACTTAGCGGGGGGGCGGTTGAGCAGTTCTTC. Translation gives CASSLLSGGAVEQFF.

The V gene is TRBV10-2, the J gene TRBJ2-3; the match to TRBD2 covers 8 bases. The CDR3 has 13 amino acids. The J segment lost 4 bases and the V segment lost 4 bases, leaving 1 base of the junction unmatched. Per germline, CDR1 WSHSY and CDR2 SAAADI. CDR3 residues: CASSAGGADTQYF. In nucleotides, the CDR3 is TGCGCCAGCAGTGCGGGGGGGGCAGATACGCAGTATTTT.

The V gene is TRBV29-1, the J gene TRBJ1-2, with a tentative D call TRBD1 (5 bases). The CDR3 has 14 residues. CDR1 is SQVTM, CDR2 ANQGSEA, per germline. Trimming removed 5 bases at V and 2 bases at J, with 15 bases between. This CDR3 reads CSVTTDSLNYGYTF. CDR3 DNA sequence: TGCAGCGTTACCACTGACAGCCTCAACTATGGCTACACCTTC.

This clone has just a few counts. The chain uses TRBV6-1 and TRBJ1-6, with 7 bases matching TRBD1. V was clipped by 4 bases and J by 3 bases; unmatched bases: 6. This CDR3 spans 16 amino acids. Germline V gene lookup returns CDR1 MNHNS and CDR2 SASEGT. CDR3 sequence: CASSVRGHDYNSPLHF. CDR3 nucleotide sequence: TGTGCCAGCAGTGTGAGGGGGCATGACTATAATTCACCCCTCCACTTT.

Of note for this clone: Compared with germline, one end of the junction differs, possibly owing to a read error. Other DNA sequences in this sample translate to the same CDR3. The rearrangement links TRBV6-5 to TRBJ1-4, with D maybe TRBD1 (6 bases). Germline loops: CDR1 MNHEY, CDR2 SVGAGI. CDR3 length equals 14 residues. The CDR3 is CASRTGTTNEKLFF. The DNA for the CDR3 is TGTGCCAGCAGGACCGGGACAACCAATGAAAAACTGTTTTTT.

The chain combines TRBV27 with TRBJ2-1, with D tentatively TRBD1 (6 bases). The CDR3 covers 14 residues. Trimming took off 5 bases at V and 3 bases at J, with 11 bases between the two ends. CDR1 is MNHEY and CDR2 is SMNVEV in the germline V gene (reference sequence). The chain's CDR3 is CASSLTRGYNEQFF. Here the CDR3 DNA reads TGTGCCAGCAGTCTCACCAGGGGCTACAATGAGCAGTTCTTC.

This clone has ten or more counts. This chain uses TRBV11-2 with TRBJ2-1, with D unresolved. V dropped 5 bases and J dropped 0 bases, with 11 bases sitting between them. The CDR3 is 15 residues long. In germline, CDR1 is SGHAT, CDR2 FQNNGV. This CDR3 reads CASSTRLSSYNEQFF. Written as DNA, the CDR3 is TGTGCCAGCAGCACCCGACTGAGCTCCTACAATGAGCAGTTCTTC.

CDR3 nucleotide sequence: TGTGCCAGCAGATTAGGGGTGGCCTACAATGAGCAGTTCTTC. The encoded protein is CASRLGVAYNEQFF. The chain joins TRBV6-5 to TRBJ2-1, with D maybe TRBD1 (5 bases). CDR3 length: 14 residues. Germline V gene data show CDR1 as MNHEY and CDR2 as SVGAGI. Trimming took off 6 bases at V and 2 bases at J, with 11 bases between the two ends.

V and J are TRBV2 and TRBJ1-4; no reliable D call. Trimming shortened V by 7 bases and J by 8 bases, and 8 bases separated the two germline ends. This CDR3 comprises 11 residues. Germline CDR1 is SNHLY and CDR2 is FYNNEI. The CDR3 nucleotides are TGTGCCAGCAATGGTCGGGAAAAACTGTTTTTT. Translating it yields CASNGREKLFF. The full variable domain, completed using reference TRBV2 and TRBJ1-4, is EPEVTQTPSHQVTQMGQEVILRCVPISNHLYFYWYRQILGQKVEFLVSFYNNEISEKSEIFDDQFSVERPDGSNFTLKIRSTKLEDSAMYFCASNGREKLFFGSGTQLSVL.

The CDR3 protein is CASSFRDREIIGTEAFF. The DNA for the CDR3 is TGTGCCAGCAGCTTCCGGGACAGGGAAATTATCGGCACTGAAGCTTTCTTT. The chain joins TRBV5-8 to TRBJ1-1; 9 bases match TRBD1. The CDR3 is 17 residues long. Germline lookup yields CDR1 SGHTS and CDR2 YDEGEE. J lost 4 bases, V lost 2 bases, and 12 bases had no gene match. Full variable domain (missing parts from reference TRBV5-8 and TRBJ1-1): EAGVTQSPTHLIKTRGQQATLRCSPISGHTSVYWYQQALGLGLQFLLWYDEGEERNRGNFPPRFSGRQFPNYSSELNVNALELEDSALYLCASSFRDREIIGTEAFFGQGTRLTVV.

The chain carries TRBV6-6 and TRBJ2-1; 12 bases align to TRBD2. Germline lookup yields CDR1 MNHNY and CDR2 SVGAGI (reference sequence). This CDR3 comprises 13 residues. With 7 bases clipped from V and 15 bases from J, the junction kept 10 bases outside the gene matches. Here the CDR3 reads CASTSGGAGAVFF. CDR3 DNA: TGTGCCAGCACTAGCGGGGGGGCCGGGGCGGTGTTCTTC.

The rearrangement links TRBV29-1 to TRBJ2-1, with TRBD1 identical over 7 bases. Germline loops: CDR1 SQVTM, CDR2 ANQGSEA. V lost 8 bases and J lost 7; bases outside the gene matches: 11. The CDR3 totals 13 residues. The CDR3 DNA reads TGCAGCTTCTGGTCGGGGACAGAGAATGAGCAGTTCTTC. This encodes CSFWSGTENEQFF.

The V and J genes are TRBV19 and TRBJ2-3; 7 bases agree with TRBD2. CDR1 LNHDA and CDR2 SQIVND come from the germline V gene (reference sequence). J lost 5 bases, V lost 7 bases, and 6 bases had no gene match. The CDR3 covers 13 residues. The CDR3: CASTWTGGDTQYF. The CDR3 DNA follows: TGTGCCAGTACTTGGACGGGGGGAGATACGCAGTATTTT.

The CDR3 DNA reads as TGTGCCAGCCAGAGCGGGGGGGCCGGAGGAGAGACCCAGTACTTC. Protein sequence: CASQSGGAGGETQYF. The rearrangement joins TRBV6-5 to TRBJ2-5, with 10 bases identical to TRBD2. CDR1 and CDR2 from the germline V gene are MNHEY and SVGAGI. J gave up 4 bases and V 8 bases, and 10 bases lay outside the gene matches. The CDR3 has 15 amino acids.

V gene TRBV4-2 combines with J gene TRBJ1-2; 11 bases fit TRBD1. The CDR3 contains 15 residues. Per the germline V gene, CDR1 is LGHNA and CDR2 is YNFKEQ. J gave up 6 bases and V 2 bases, and 5 bases lay outside the gene matches. The CDR3 sequence: CASSQQPGQGDGYTF. The CDR3 DNA reads TGTGCCAGCAGCCAACAACCGGGACAGGGGGATGGCTACACCTTC.

This sequence joins TRBV6-5 and TRBJ1-1; TRBD1 aligns across 8 bases. The junction had 8 bases not matched to a gene; V was cut back by 7 bases and J by 7 bases. This CDR3 region has 13 residues. Germline V gives CDR1 MNHEY, CDR2 SVGAGI. CDR3 nucleotides: TGTGCCAGCAAGATCGACAGGGGTTTTGAAGCTTTCTTT. Translated: CASKIDRGFEAFF.

The rearrangement uses TRBV7-2 and TRBJ2-1; D uncertain. CDR3 size: 16 residues. V was clipped by 0 bases and J by 7 bases, with 16 bases between them. In germline, CDR1 is SGHTA, CDR2 FQGNSA. In nucleotides, the CDR3 is TGTGCCAGCAGCTTAGCTAGTCGCGGCACTCTAAATGAGCAGTTCTTC. As protein: CASSLASRGTLNEQFF.

The rearrangement joins TRBV5-4 to TRBJ1-4; 8 bases fit TRBD1. The CDR3 consists of 14 residues. The germline CDR1 and CDR2 sequences are SGHNT and YYREEE (reference sequence). V dropped 3 bases and J dropped 7; count of bases not matched to a gene: 5. This CDR3 is CASSSQGASEKLFF. The CDR3 DNA is TGTGCCAGCAGCTCCCAGGGGGCATCTGAAAAACTGTTTTTT.

This sequence joins TRBV19 and TRBJ2-5; TRBD2 matches at 14 bases. Germline CDR1 is LNHDA and CDR2 is SQIVND (reference sequence). The CDR3 runs 15 residues. The trim removed 4 bases at V and 3 bases at J, leaving 1 base unmatched. CDR3 protein: CASSKGLAGEETQYF. In DNA, the CDR3 is TGTGCCAGTAGTAAGGGACTAGCGGGGGAAGAGACCCAGTACTTC.

The chain carries TRBV18 and TRBJ1-2; possibly TRBD1 for D (5 bases). The CDR3 has 17 residues. CDR1 and CDR2 (germline): KGHSH, LQKENI. V lost 0 bases, J lost 4 bases, and 18 bases lay in between. CDR3 nucleotide sequence: TGTGCCAGCTCACCACCGAATCGGGGGAGAGTCGGCTATGGCTACACCTTC. It translates to CASSPPNRGRVGYGYTF. Supplemented by reference TRBV18 and TRBJ1-2, the full variable domain reads NAGVMQNPRHLVRRRGQEARLRCSPMKGHSHVYWYRQLPEEGLKFMVYLQKENIIDESGMPKERFSAEFPKEGPSILRIQQVVRGDSAAYFCASSPPNRGRVGYGYTFGSGTRLTVV.

The chain recombines TRBV4-1 with TRBJ1-2; D unresolved. Germline CDR1 is MGHRA and CDR2 is YSYEKL. The CDR3 extends over 14 amino acids. Trimming took 1 base from V and 2 from J, leaving 8 bases between them. DNA of the CDR3: TGCGCCAGCAGCCAAGTGACAACAAACTATGGCTACACCTTC. Amino acids: CASSQVTTNYGYTF.

The chain joins TRBV6-5 to TRBJ2-3; possibly TRBD1 for D (6 bases). This CDR3 spans 15 amino acids. Germline assignment: CDR1 MNHEY and CDR2 SVGAGI. V shed 6 bases and J shed 2 bases, with 15 bases lying between them. As DNA, the CDR3 is TGTGCCAGCAGACTGACACAGGGCACCACAGATACGCAGTATTTT. It translates to CASRLTQGTTDTQYF.

This clone was seen a few times. The chain has TRBV2 and TRBJ1-2; D is perhaps TRBD1 (5 bases). Germline V gene lookup returns CDR1 SNHLY and CDR2 FYNNEI. The CDR3 runs 14 residues. The V end lost 7 bases, the J end lost 0 bases, and 12 bases lay between the germline ends. The DNA for the CDR3 is TGTGCCAGCACCAGACAGTTGGCTAACTATGGCTACACCTTC. As protein: CASTRQLANYGYTF.

This clone has only one observation. The chain recombines TRBV2 with TRBJ1-1; D unresolved. The CDR3 contains 11 residues. Between the trimmed V and J ends, which lost 2 bases and 10 bases, there was a span of 8 bases. Germline assignment: CDR1 SNHLY and CDR2 FYNNEI. The DNA of the CDR3 is TGTGCCAGCAGTGAACAGGCCGGAGCTTTCTTT. It specifies CASSEQAGAFF.

The J gene is TRBJ1-1, the V gene TRBV7-2, with D unresolved. The CDR3 covers 13 residues. Germline V lookup: CDR1 SGHTA, CDR2 FQGNSA. The germline V and J ends were trimmed by 3 bases and 5 bases, with 10 bases remaining between them. Here the CDR3 DNA reads TGTGCCAGCAGCTTCGGACCGGGGACTGAAGCTTTCTTT. Translation: CASSFGPGTEAFF.

This chain connects TRBV6-6 to TRBJ2-3, with D possibly being TRBD1 (5 bases). CDR3 length: 15 residues. The V and J ends lost 2 bases and 0 bases respectively, with 9 bases between them. Germline CDR1 is MNHNY and CDR2 is SVGAGI (reference sequence). In nucleotides, the CDR3 is TGTGCCAGCAGTTACAGCAGGGCGAGCACAGATACGCAGTATTTT. Translating gives CASSYSRASTDTQYF.

The count of this clone is one. The J gene is TRBJ1-6, the V gene TRBV5-1, with D possibly being TRBD1 (5 bases). This CDR3 has 15 amino acids. V was trimmed by 5 bases and J by 2 bases, leaving 11 bases between them. Germline CDR1 is SGHRS and CDR2 is YFSETQ. Here the CDR3 DNA reads TGCGCCAGCAGAGACAGCTTAACCTATAATTCACCCCTCCACTTT. Translated: CASRDSLTYNSPLHF.